A selection of T cell receptor beta chains follows, all from one sample in a study of OX40 agonist ivuxolimab in advanced cancers. Produced via immunoSEQ multiplex PCR; TCRdb's table is partial and in-frame only. The sample includes around 110,000 clones, 75% to 95% seen only once; the top ten take around 1.2%. The sample here was CD4+ or CD8+ T cells sorted from blood, taken in a trial of the OX40 agonist ivuxolimab. The receptors originated from an adult with an advanced solid tumor such as melanoma, head and neck, liver or kidney cancer. The conserved cysteine and the conserved F or W are not part of the CDR3 here.

v_gene,j_gene,CDR3aa
TRBV7-3,TRBJ2-2,ASSLNRQGAGELF
TRBV19,TRBJ2-6,ASSRQPSGANVLT
TRBV18,TRBJ2-7,ASSPRTLSDEQY
TRBV2,TRBJ2-5,ASSLLGGETQY
TRBV4-3,TRBJ2-7,ASSMGGPVNYEQY
TRBV28,TRBJ2-7,ASSSTGAGNEQY
TRBV7-6,TRBJ1-3,ASSSGIIPAPIY
TRBV5-5,TRBJ2-1,ASSLGLGQGYNEQF
TRBV9,TRBJ2-6,ASSVDGRSGANVLT
TRBV9,TRBJ2-5,ASSVAPLGTTETQY
TRBV7-9,TRBJ1-2,ASSLLGTDVP
TRBV5-4,TRBJ2-2,ASSLFGVNAGELF
TRBV27,TRBJ1-1,ASSLGLGSEAF
TRBV7-2,TRBJ1-2,ASSFGQGAVGYT
TRBV6-6,TRBJ1-1,ATHHPAVAF
TRBV7-2,NA,ASSLEGGDEQY
TRBV9,TRBJ2-2,ASSVGTTSANTGEPF
TRBV6-6,TRBJ1-2,ASRHGGGNYGYT
TRBV5-1,TRBJ1-1,ASSLAAVNTEAF
TRBV7-2,TRBJ2-1,ASSLGTSGRNEQF
TRBV2,TRBJ2-7,ASVGRGSSYEQY
TRBV28,TRBJ1-1,ASRLGWTEAF
TRBV28,TRBJ1-2,ASSSNEGDT
TRBV16,TRBJ2-1,ASSRFGNEQF
TRBV9,TRBJ1-4,ASSVAGDEKLF
TRBV15,TRBJ2-3,ATSRRLAGVIDTQY
TRBV6-1,TRBJ2-5,ASTKGLAGQETQY
TRBV6-5,TRBJ2-7,ASKVDGFSEQY
TRBV7-3,TRBJ2-1,ASSSGQSSYNEQF
TRBV5-1,TRBJ2-1,ASSETRSGREQF
TRBV7-6,TRBJ2-7,ASSSKAGSEQY
TRBV5-1,TRBJ1-2,ASSRLEMNYGYT
TRBV19,TRBJ2-3,ASSVQGADTQY
TRBV7-2,TRBJ2-7,ASSAPLAGDTYEQY
TRBV7-2,TRBJ1-2,ASSLGDRVNGYT
TRBV5-8,TRBJ2-7,ASSLYAEQY
TRBV27,TRBJ2-7,ASSLTPSQSYEQY
TRBV27,TRBJ2-1,ASSKGNEQF
TRBV9,TRBJ2-2,ASSVEGLAAGELF
TRBV7-6,TRBJ2-3,ASSSLGGDPDTQY
TRBV5-6,TRBJ2-3,ASSLAGSTDTQY
TRBV27,TRBJ2-3,ASSFSGPPDTQY
TRBV5-1,TRBJ1-1,ASSLFVLGSTEAF